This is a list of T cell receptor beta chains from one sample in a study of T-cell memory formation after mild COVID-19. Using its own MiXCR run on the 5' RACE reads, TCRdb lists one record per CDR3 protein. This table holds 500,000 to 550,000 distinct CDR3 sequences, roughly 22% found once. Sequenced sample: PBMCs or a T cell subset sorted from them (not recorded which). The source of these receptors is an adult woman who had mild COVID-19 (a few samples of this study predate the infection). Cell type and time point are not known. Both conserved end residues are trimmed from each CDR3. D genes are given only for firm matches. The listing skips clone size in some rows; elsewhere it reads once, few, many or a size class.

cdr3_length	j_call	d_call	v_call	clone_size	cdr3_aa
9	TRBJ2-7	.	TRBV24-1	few	ATSDSAEQY
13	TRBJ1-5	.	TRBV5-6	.	ASSSLGAGNQPQH
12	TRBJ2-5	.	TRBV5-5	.	ASSLEWVQETQY
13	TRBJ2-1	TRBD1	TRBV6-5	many	ASSGDRGLYNEQF
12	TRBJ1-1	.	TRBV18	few	ASSPPGRNTEAF
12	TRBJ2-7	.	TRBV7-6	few	ASSANGRSYEQY
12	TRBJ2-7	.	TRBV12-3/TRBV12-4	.	ASSPPAGFHEQY
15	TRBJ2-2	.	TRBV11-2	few	ASSLDPDRMWTGELF
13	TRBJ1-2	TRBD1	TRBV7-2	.	ASSKGQGGKYGYT
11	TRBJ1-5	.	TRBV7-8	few	ASSPLPVEPQH
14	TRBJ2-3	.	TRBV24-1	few	ATSDPLTGGGDTQY
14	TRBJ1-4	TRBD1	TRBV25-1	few	ASSGIRDRGNEKLF
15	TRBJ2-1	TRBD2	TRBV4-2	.	ASSQVVASGAYNEQF
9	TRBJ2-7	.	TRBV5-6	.	ASSLGTFWN
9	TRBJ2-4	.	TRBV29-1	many	SVEEMAGFS
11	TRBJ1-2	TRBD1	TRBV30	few	AWIRQGLYGYT
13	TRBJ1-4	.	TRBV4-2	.	ASSPGEVLNEKLF
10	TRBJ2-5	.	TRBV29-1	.	SVPRSAETQY
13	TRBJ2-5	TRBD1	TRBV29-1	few	SVEDKGANVETQY
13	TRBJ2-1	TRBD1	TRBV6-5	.	ASRGDRGPYNEQF
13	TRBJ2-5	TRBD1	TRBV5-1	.	ASSPQGAAKETQY